This TCR beta chain was captured in a study of blood T cell repertoires in COVID-19. Repertoires were generated with immunoSEQ multiplex PCR, while TCRdb's copy carries only in-frame clones and drops some. The data show 200,000 to 250,000 clones, with about 87% seen just once and about 1.2% held by the top ten. Trimming cost V 3 bases and J 6 bases, with 8 bases left between them. Germline V gives CDR1 SGHVS, CDR2 FQNEAQ. CDR3 length: 13 residues. The chain couples TRBV7-8 to TRBJ1-4; D remains unclear. This clonotype was obtained from a man younger than 40 who had recovered from COVID-19. Sequencing used PBMCs or T cells enriched from blood (not recorded which). CDR3: CASSFGLDEKLFF. The CDR3 nucleotides read TGTGCCAGCAGCTTTGGACTAGATGAAAAACTGTTTTTT.